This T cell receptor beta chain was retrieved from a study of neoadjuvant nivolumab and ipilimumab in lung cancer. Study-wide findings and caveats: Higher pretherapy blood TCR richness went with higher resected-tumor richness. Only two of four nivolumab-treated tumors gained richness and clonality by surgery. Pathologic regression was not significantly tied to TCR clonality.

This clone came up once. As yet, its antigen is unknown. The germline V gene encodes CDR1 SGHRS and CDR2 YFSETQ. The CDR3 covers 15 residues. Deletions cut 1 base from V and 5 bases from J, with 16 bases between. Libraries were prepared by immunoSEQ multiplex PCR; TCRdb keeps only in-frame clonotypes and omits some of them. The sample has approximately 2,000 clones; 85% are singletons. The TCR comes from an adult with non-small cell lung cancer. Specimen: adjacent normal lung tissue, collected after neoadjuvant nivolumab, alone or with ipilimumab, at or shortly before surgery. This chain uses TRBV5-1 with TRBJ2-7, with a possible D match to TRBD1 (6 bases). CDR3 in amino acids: CASSLRLTGRDEQYF. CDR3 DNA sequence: TGCGCCAGCAGCTTGCGGCTGACAGGCCGGGACGAGCAGTACTTC.